Described below is a single T cell receptor (beta chain) sequence and its context. Its cognate antigen is unknown. This sample is part of a study of blood T cells in healthy people across ages. General study points: CMV status of donors was unknown, possibly confounding expanded clonotype changes. Comparison with aged donors showed that long-lived donors had more naive CD4+ cells and higher diversity.

Germline loops: CDR1 SEHNR, CDR2 FQNEAQ (reference sequence). Trimming stripped 1 base from V and 0 bases from J, with 13 bases between. The CDR3 is made up of 16 amino acids. Next came a second PCR, run for roughly 7 to 12 cycles, which used a sample-barcoded 5' primer along with a J-beta primer mix. TCRdb recomputed calls from the 5' RACE reads with MiXCR, one row per CDR3 protein. The profile shows 2 million or so distinct CDR3 sequences, about 50% of them singletons. This TCR was recovered from a middle-aged woman in good health. Sequencing used blood. This chain connects TRBV7-9 to TRBJ2-7; D unclear. CDR3 in amino acids: CASSLGDSPSSYEQYF. CDR3 bases: TGTGCCAGCAGCTTAGGAGATTCCCCGAGCTCCTACGAGCAGTACTTC.